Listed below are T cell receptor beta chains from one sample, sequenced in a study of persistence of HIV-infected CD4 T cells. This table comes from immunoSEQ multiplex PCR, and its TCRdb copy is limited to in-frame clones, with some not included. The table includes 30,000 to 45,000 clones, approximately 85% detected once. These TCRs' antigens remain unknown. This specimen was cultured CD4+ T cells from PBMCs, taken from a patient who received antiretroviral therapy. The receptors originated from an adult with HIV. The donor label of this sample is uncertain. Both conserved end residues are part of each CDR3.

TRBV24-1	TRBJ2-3	CATSGDSTDTQYF
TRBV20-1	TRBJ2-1	CSASRWWDEQFF
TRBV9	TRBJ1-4	CASSVEGGSFEKLFF
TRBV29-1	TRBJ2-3	CSEIGGGTDTQYF
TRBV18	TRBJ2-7	CASSPVGTISYEQYF
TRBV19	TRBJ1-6	CASSIRTSRDLGSPLHF
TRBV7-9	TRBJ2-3	CASSPVGGVGTQYF
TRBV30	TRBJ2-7	CAWSHERSSYEQYF
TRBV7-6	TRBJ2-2	CASSLSRQTSGGTGELFF
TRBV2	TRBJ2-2	CASSEAVDTGELFF
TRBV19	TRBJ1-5	CASSIRVGNQPQHF
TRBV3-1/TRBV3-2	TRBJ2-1	CASSPSGGWHEQFF
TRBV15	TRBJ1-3	CATSRGGVARGNTIYF
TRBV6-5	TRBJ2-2	CASRYTGELFF
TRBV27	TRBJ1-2	CASSSSGQGAQVNYGYTF
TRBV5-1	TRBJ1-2	CASSFGGNSLEGYTF
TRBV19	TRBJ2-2	CATPGRTGELFF
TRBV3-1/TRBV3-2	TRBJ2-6	CASSPYGTAGANVLTF
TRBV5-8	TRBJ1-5	CASSAGLAVGNQPQHF
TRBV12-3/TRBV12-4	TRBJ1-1	CASNRGGTEAFF
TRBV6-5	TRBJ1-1	CASSKGHRNEAFF
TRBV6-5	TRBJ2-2	CASSYPSTGELFF
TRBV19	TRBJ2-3	CASSIIQSGSDTQYF
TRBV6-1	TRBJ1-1	CASSEGNTAEAFF
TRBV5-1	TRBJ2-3	CASSLDTGGTDTQYF
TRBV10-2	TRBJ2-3	CASSWTGTDTQYF
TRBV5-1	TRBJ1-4	CASSPQGDTATNEKLFF